Below, 14 T cell receptor beta chains from the same sample are listed, as sequenced in a study of regulatory T cells in long-lasting Graves disease (dated by TCRdb to the early 2020s). Libraries were built with multiplex PCR. Sequencer: Illumina HiSeq 4000. CDR3 regions were amplified by Arm-PCR with iRepertoire HTBI primers to construct TCR beta libraries. TCRdb applied fastp at Q25 and MiXCR to the public reads, then kept only in-frame beta chains. Duplicate CDR3 protein sequences are folded into a single record with the most common DNA and genes. The sample table contains hundreds of thousands of distinct CDR3 sequences; only one count was recorded for approximately 15% of them. More than 8.5% of the sample goes to the ten largest clones. The time point label here, explained by the study, means: newly diagnosed GD, antithyroid drugs for less than 3 months. RNA was extracted from PBMCs in TRIzol for both TCR sequencing and RNA sequencing.

The same data also contributed to another study, on T cells in Graves' hyperthyroidism and ophthalmopathy.

Sample: peripheral blood mononuclear cells (PBMCs), taken at new diagnosis, from a patient treated with antithyroid drugs. These receptors originate from a young man with Graves disease. Donor details come from another sample of the same person, matched by shared clones.

At least ten counts were recorded for this clonotype. This chain connects TRBV27 to TRBJ2-3; 8 bases match TRBD2. Germline V lookup: CDR1 MNHEY, CDR2 SMNVEV (reference sequence). This CDR3 is built from 16 residues. V lost 2 bases, J lost 5 bases, and 9 bases stayed unmatched. CDR3 loop: CASSLGPSGRGDTQYF. Written as DNA, the CDR3 is TGTGCCAGCAGTTTAGGTCCCAGCGGGAGAGGAGATACGCAGTATTTT.

The V call is TRBV15, the J call TRBJ1-5; 7 nucleotides agree with TRBD1. The CDR3 runs to 15 residues. Germline V CDR1 and CDR2: LNHNV, YYDKDF (reference sequence). The junction had 6 bases not matched to a gene; V was cut back by 0 bases and J by 7 bases. CDR3 amino acids: CATSREGGAGQPQHF. CDR3 nucleotides: TGTGCCACCAGCAGAGAAGGGGGCGCGGGGCAGCCCCAGCATTTT.

This clonotype has more than one count but fewer than ten. The gene calls are TRBV27 and TRBJ2-5; 7 bases agree with TRBD2. Germline lookup yields CDR1 MNHEY and CDR2 SMNVEV (reference sequence). The CDR3 is made up of 15 amino acids. Germline trimming cut 5 bases from V and 2 bases from J; bases unmatched to any gene: 8. CDR3 in amino acids: CASSPAGAGQETQYF. The DNA for the CDR3 is TGTGCCAGCAGTCCCGCGGGAGCGGGACAAGAGACCCAGTACTTC.

In its sample, this clonotype was seen many times. The J gene is TRBJ1-5, the V gene TRBV6-2 or TRBV6-3; tentative D call: TRBD1 (5 bases). Germline lookup yields CDR1 MNHEY and CDR2 SVGEGT. The CDR3 extends over 16 amino acids. The ends were cut back, 5 bases at V and 1 base at J, with 15 bases in the middle. The CDR3 DNA sequence: TGTGCCAGCAGTGAGCTTCCGGGACGGAGCAATCAGCCCCAGCATTTT. Its translation: CASSELPGRSNQPQHF.

There are many counts of this clonotype. The chain combines TRBV7-9 with TRBJ2-1; D ambiguous. V was cut by 5 bases and J by 9 bases, with 23 bases left in between. The CDR3 sequence is 16 residues long. The germline V gene has CDR1 SEHNR and CDR2 FQNEAQ (reference sequence). The CDR3 nucleotides are TGTGCCAGCAGCCAAAGTAGGCCGCAACCCGGCGGTGAGCAGTTCTTC. It encodes CASSQSRPQPGGEQFF.

This clonotype was found many times. The V gene is TRBV12-3 or TRBV12-4, the J gene TRBJ1-6; D is perhaps TRBD1 (6 bases). V lost 6 bases to trimming and J lost 6 bases, with 15 bases between them. The CDR3 loop spans 15 amino acids. CDR3 sequence: CASRPRQGSNSPLHF. For the CDR3, the DNA is TGTGCCAGCAGGCCTCGGCAGGGGTCTAATTCACCCCTCCACTTT.

Worth noting for this clonotype: It may be a read error: a sequence one base away is much more abundant. The chain couples TRBV27 to TRBJ2-4; TRBD1 or TRBD2 may be the D gene (5 bases each). This CDR3 contains 16 residues. CDR1 is MNHEY and CDR2 is SMNVEV in the germline V gene (reference sequence). Between the trimmed V and J ends, which lost 8 bases and 4 bases, there was a span of 21 bases. CDR3 sequence (DNA): TGTGCCAGCGGTTCACCTGCCCGGGACCGAAAAAACATTCAGTACTTC. The encoded protein is CASGSPARDRKNIQYF.

The V call is TRBV20-1, the J call TRBJ2-3; weak D call: TRBD2 (6 bases). Looked up from germline, CDR1 is DFQATT and CDR2 is SNEGSKA (reference sequence). The CDR3 is 16 amino acids. Trimming stripped 6 bases from V and 1 base from J, with 20 bases between. CDR3 coding DNA: TGCAGTGCCCCCTCCGGGAGAGGTCGGGGCACAGATACGCAGTATTTT. Residues: CSAPSGRGRGTDTQYF.

This clonotype was observed a handful of times. The gene calls are TRBV25-1 and TRBJ2-7; TRBD1 matches 7 bases. V trimming: 4 bases; J trimming: 2 bases; junction bases outside the gene matches: 2. Germline loops: CDR1 MGHDK, CDR2 SYGVNS. The CDR3 contains 13 residues. For the CDR3, the DNA is TGTGCCAGCAGTGGGGGGACAGCCTACGAGCAGTACTTC. It encodes CASSGGTAYEQYF.

This clonotype occurred many times. The J gene is TRBJ1-1, the V gene TRBV27; D might be TRBD1 (5 bases). V was pared by 6 bases and J by 2 bases, with 13 bases between. The CDR3 is 14 residues long. Germline V gives CDR1 MNHEY, CDR2 SMNVEV (reference sequence). The CDR3 region is CASSPRQINTEAFF. The CDR3 DNA follows: TGTGCCAGCAGCCCAAGACAGATCAACACTGAAGCTTTCTTT.

In this sample, this clonotype turned up once. A much larger clonotype is one base distant, so this may be a read error. J is TRBJ2-1 and V is TRBV10-3; D unclear. The DNA end is more similar to TRBJ2-5, so the J call may be wrong. Per the germline V gene, CDR1 is ENHRY and CDR2 is SYGVKD. The CDR3 is 15 amino acids. The CDR3 sequence: CAISGQRTTYQTQYF. Here the CDR3 DNA reads TGTGCCATCAGTGGCCAACGGACCACCTACCAGACCCAGTACTTC.

This clonotype was recorded many times. V gene TRBV5-1 combines with J gene TRBJ1-1, with D perhaps TRBD1 (5 bases). The CDR3 is 13 amino acids. Germline V gene sequence: CDR1 SGHRS, CDR2 YFSETQ. Trimming removed 4 bases from V and 4 bases from J, with 11 bases in between. The CDR3 loop reads CASSNQGGTEAFF. The CDR3 DNA follows: TGCGCCAGCAGCAATCAGGGAGGCACTGAAGCTTTCTTT.

This clonotype turned up a few times. The V gene is TRBV5-4, the J gene TRBJ2-7; 12 bases are a match to TRBD2. The J segment lost 5 bases and the V segment lost 4 bases, leaving 4 bases of the junction unmatched. This CDR3 region has 14 residues. The V gene's germline CDR1 is SGHNT and CDR2 YYREEE (reference sequence). CDR3 in amino acids: CASSRLAGEDEQYF. The CDR3 DNA follows: TGTGCCAGCAGCCGACTAGCGGGAGAGGACGAGCAGTACTTC.

This clonotype was detected many times. The gene calls are TRBV11-3 and TRBJ2-1, with D perhaps TRBD1 or TRBD2 (6 bases each). In germline, CDR1 is SGHNT, CDR2 YENEEA. The CDR3 contains 16 residues. Trimming took off 4 bases at V and 7 bases at J, with 20 bases between the two ends. CDR3 amino acids: CASSSAGWGASNEQFF. CDR3 nucleotides: TGTGCCAGCAGCTCGGCGGGGTGGGGGGCAAGTAATGAGCAGTTCTTC.